Presented here are 18 T cell receptor delta chains from one specimen sequenced in a study of Vδ1+ human thymocytes. The antigens these receptors bind are not known. Notes on the study in general: In the thymus, TRG and TRD repertoires looked highly polyclonal with Gaussian CDR3 lengths.

Extracted RNA was reverse transcribed into cDNA. Multiplex PCR used pooled V-gene forward primers and a constant-region reverse primer to amplify CDR3s. TCRdb redid the clone calls on the multiplex PCR reads with CATT. In the table there are more than 45,000 delta-chain clones, approximately 15% of which are singletons. Sample: Vdelta1+ gamma-delta thymocytes from the thymus. Subset in this sample: FACS-sorted CD3+ TCRalphabeta- TCRVdelta1+ TCRVdelta2- thymocytes. The source is a girl in the first two years of life who had congenital heart surgery.

This clone turned up a few times. This chain uses TRDV1 with TRDJ1, with 9 bases matching TRDD3. CDR1 is TSWWSYY and CDR2 is QGS in the germline V gene. The CDR3 covers 22 residues. Germline trimming cut 3 bases from V and 0 bases from J; bases unmatched to any gene: 23. CDR3 residues: CALGDQRAFGLGDTKDTDKLIF. The CDR3 region has the DNA TGTGCTCTTGGGGACCAACGGGCCTTCGGACTGGGGGACACTAAGGACACCGATAAACTCATCTTT.

The J gene is TRDJ1, the V gene TRDV1; TRDD3 aligns across 13 bases. The CDR3 loop spans 22 amino acids. Trimming took 2 bases from V and 0 from J; bases not matched to a gene: 18. Per the germline V gene, CDR1 is TSWWSYY and CDR2 is QGS. CDR3 bases: TGTGCTCTTGGGGAATGCCTACCTACAAAACTGGGGGATACGGGGTACACCGATAAACTCATCTTT. Translated: CALGECLPTKLGDTGYTDKLIF.

A few counts support this clone. This chain connects TRDV1 to TRDJ1; no definite D call. The CDR3 runs to 14 residues. With 9 bases removed from V and 0 bases from J, the gap between germline ends came to 14 bases. CDR1 is TSWWSYY and CDR2 is QGS in the germline V gene. The CDR3 bases are TGTGCTCTCCTTAGGGGTGGAGACACCGATAAACTCATCTTT. Amino acids: CALLRGGDTDKLIF.

This clone occurred a few times. The J gene is TRDJ1, the V gene TRDV1; TRDD2 is a possible D gene (6 bases). The CDR3 is 23 amino acids. The germline gives CDR1 TSWWSYY, CDR2 QGS. V lost 3 bases and J 0 bases, leaving 35 bases between the germline ends. The chain's CDR3 is CALGDFAGPSSSLRDAYTDKLIF. The CDR3 DNA reads as TGTGCTCTTGGGGACTTTGCCGGGCCATCTTCCTCCTTGAGGGATGCGTACACCGATAAACTCATCTTT.

The chain couples TRDV1 to TRDJ1; no reliable D call. CDR3 length: 14 amino acids. The germline CDR1 and CDR2 sequences are TSWWSYY and QGS. The V gene lost 2 bases and the J gene lost 1 base, with 8 bases spanning the gap. The CDR3 here is CALGESSTTDKLIF. CDR3 sequence (DNA): TGTGCTCTTGGGGAAAGTTCTACCACCGATAAACTCATCTTT.

The chain employs TRDV1 and TRDJ1, with 9 positions matching TRDD2. The germline CDR1 and CDR2 sequences are TSWWSYY and QGS. V shed 8 bases, J shed 0 bases, and the junction held 22 bases outside the gene matches. The CDR3 has 20 residues. Here the CDR3 DNA reads TGTGCTCTTCTGGGCCTTCCTACACAAGACTGGTCACCGTACACCGATAAACTCATCTTT. This encodes CALLGLPTQDWSPYTDKLIF.

This clone was observed a handful of times. The chain couples TRDV1 to TRDJ1; the D gene is possibly TRDD3 (6 bases). V shed 0 bases and J shed 0 bases, with 14 bases lying between them. The CDR3 length is 17 residues. Germline V gene sequence: CDR1 TSWWSYY, CDR2 QGS. The CDR3 DNA follows: TGTGCTCTTGGGGAACTAGAGCTGGGGAAGTACACCGATAAACTCATCTTT. Residues: CALGELELGKYTDKLIF.

This clone turned up a few times. V is TRDV1 and J is TRDJ1; 9 bases are a match to TRDD3. Germline CDR1 is TSWWSYY and CDR2 is QGS. J gave up 0 bases and V 3 bases, and 11 bases lay outside the gene matches. CDR3 size: 18 residues. The CDR3 sequence is CALGDSSYLGDNTDKLIF. The CDR3 nucleotides are TGTGCTCTTGGGGATTCTTCCTATTTGGGGGATAACACCGATAAACTCATCTTT.

This clone was detected only a few times. Sequence at one end of the junction differs from germline and may be a read error. The rearrangement uses TRDV1 and TRDJ1, with 7 bases matching TRDD3. Germline CDR1 is TSWWSYY and CDR2 is QGS. The CDR3 consists of 20 residues. CDR3 residues: CALGELGLLDTRSKIDKPIF. The DNA for the CDR3 is TGTGCTCTTGGGGAACTTGGCCTACTGGATACGAGGAGCAAGATCGATAAACCCATCTTT.

In this sample, this clone turned up a few times. This chain joins TRDV1 and TRDJ1; D gene unclear. Trimming pared 2 bases from V and 3 bases from J, leaving 7 bases between. Germline V gene data show CDR1 as TSWWSYY and CDR2 as QGS. The CDR3 contains 13 residues. The CDR3 loop reads CALGEMVPDKLIF. The DNA of the CDR3 is TGTGCTCTTGGGGAAATGGTACCCGATAAACTCATCTTT.

This clone was observed a few times. This chain joins TRDV1 and TRDJ1; 13 nucleotides agree with TRDD3. The CDR3 covers 27 residues. Germline V gives CDR1 TSWWSYY, CDR2 QGS. V trimming: 1 base; J trimming: 0 bases; junction bases outside the gene matches: 32. In DNA form, the CDR3 reads TGTGCTCTTGGGGAACGAACACGCCGTACTGGGGGATACGCAGGAGGGTCGGATGGCAAATACACCGATAAACTCATCTTT. As protein: CALGERTRRTGGYAGGSDGKYTDKLIF.

This clone was detected a few times. The chain carries TRDV1 and TRDJ1; 10 bases are a match to TRDD3. CDR3 length equals 22 residues. Germline CDR1 reads TSWWSYY; CDR2 reads QGS. V lost 2 bases and J lost 2; bases outside the gene matches: 23. In DNA form, the CDR3 reads TGTGCTCTTGGGGAATCCCTTCCTGTGCGTTACCTGGGGGATAAGGGGACCGATAAACTCATCTTT. Residues: CALGESLPVRYLGDKGTDKLIF.

The chain combines TRDV1 with TRDJ1; 8 bases map to TRDD3. The ends lost 2 bases at V and 0 bases at J; junction bases unmatched: 14. CDR3 length equals 19 residues. Germline values: CDR1 TSWWSYY, CDR2 QGS. The CDR3 nucleotides read TGTGCTCTTGGGGAAGATATTCCCCCACTGGGGGTTTACACCGATAAACTCATCTTT. This gives the protein CALGEDIPPLGVYTDKLIF.

This clone was observed a handful of times. The chain recombines TRDV1 with TRDJ1; 9 bases are a match to TRDD3. The V gene end was trimmed by 2 bases and the J gene end by 0 bases; junction bases not matched to a gene: 25. This CDR3 has 23 amino acids. Looked up from germline, CDR1 is TSWWSYY and CDR2 is QGS. The CDR3 region is CALGEGPTRLGDRLTPYTDKLIF. CDR3 DNA sequence: TGTGCTCTTGGGGAAGGGCCTACCCGACTGGGGGACCGACTGACTCCGTACACCGATAAACTCATCTTT.

This sequence joins TRDV2 and TRDJ1; possible D gene TRDD3, 5 bases. Per germline, CDR1 GEAIGNYY and CDR2 EKD. There are 18 residues in the CDR3. V gave up 3 bases and J gave up 0 bases, with 22 bases separating them. The CDR3 sequence is CACDPLLGLTLYTDKLIF. Here the CDR3 DNA reads TGTGCCTGTGACCCCCTTTTGGGATTGACCCTTTACACCGATAAACTCATCTTT.

This clone was seen more than once but under ten times. The limits of the CDR3 on the DNA are not certain, so only TCRdb's listed CDR3 is given. The rearrangement uses TRDV1 and TRDJ1; the D call TRDD3 from the table was never checked on the DNA. The CDR3 comprises 16 residues, both ends counted. The germline V gene encodes CDR1 TSWWSYY and CDR2 QGS. The CDR3 protein is CALGDWGTSYTDKLIF.

This chain joins TRDV1 and TRDJ1, with 10 bases lining up with TRDD3. The CDR3 is 21 amino acids. In germline, CDR1 is TSWWSYY, CDR2 QGS. The CDR3 nucleotides read TGTGCCCTGGGGCCCCTCTTCCCACTGGGGGATGACTCCGCGTACACCGATAAACTCATCTTT. Its protein product is CALGPLFPLGDDSAYTDKLIF.

The chain uses TRDV1 and TRDJ1; 7 bases fit TRDD3. CDR1 and CDR2 from the germline V gene are TSWWSYY and QGS. V lost 3 bases, J lost 0 bases, and 25 bases stayed unmatched. This CDR3 comprises 22 residues. CDR3 bases: TGTGCTCTTGGGGAGGGCCCCTCCGGGGTGAGCGTGGTCTGGGGGTACACCGATAAACTCATCTTT. Translation: CALGEGPSGVSVVWGYTDKLIF.